The 2 T cell receptor beta chains in this list originate from one sample, sequenced in a study of cytomegalovirus exposure and HLA in healthy donors (TCRdb year 2017). The method behind the library was the immunoSEQ multiplex PCR assay. For the multiplex PCR, a mixture combining 60 forward primers for TCR Vbeta segments and 13 reverse primers for TCR Jbeta segments was used. TCRdb took this table from immuneACCESS and kept in-frame rearrangements with V and J called. Such tables lack part of the clones; where checked against another copy, unresolved V genes explain under half of the gap, and the rest is unexplained. Across this sample there are 85,000 to 130,000 clones, with about 68% seen only once. Jointly, the top ten make up 12% to 15% of the sample. Source material: PBMCs. The receptors derive from a male donor in good health and CMV-seropositive.

This chain links TRBV2 with TRBJ2-3; 10 nucleotides match TRBD1. V shed 7 bases and J 2 bases; nucleotides not matched to a gene: 6. CDR3 length equals 15 residues. CDR1 and CDR2 (germline): SNHLY, FYNNEI. CDR3 loop: CASTSDRGITDTQYF. CDR3 sequence (DNA): TGTGCCAGCACCTCGGACAGGGGGATCACAGATACGCAGTATTTT.

V is TRBV6-1 and J is TRBJ2-5, with 8 bases identical to TRBD2. The germline V gene encodes CDR1 MNHNS and CDR2 SASEGT. V shed 5 bases and J 1 base; nucleotides not matched to a gene: 3. This CDR3 has 14 residues. CDR3 sequence (DNA): TGTGCCAGCAGTATGGCGGGGGGCCAAGAGACCCAGTACTTC. This translates into CASSMAGGQETQYF.